This TCR beta chain was sequenced in a study of cytomegalovirus exposure and HLA in healthy donors. Findings and caveats of the study: TCR beta sequences reportedly predicted most subjects' HLA-A and HLA-B alleles accurately.

Per germline, CDR1 SGHTA and CDR2 FQGNSA. The CDR3 has 15 residues. Trimming cost V 1 base and J 3 bases, with 9 bases left between them. Use of 60 Vbeta and 13 Jbeta primers characterized the PCR. TCRdb keeps only in-frame clones here, not all; method: immunoSEQ multiplex PCR. Here the sample spans approximately 140,000 clones, roughly four fifths being singletons. Comment on this clone: What it binds is unknown.

This clonotype originated in a man younger than 30 in good health and CMV-seropositive. The rearrangement joins TRBV7-2 to TRBJ2-2; D might be TRBD2 (6 bases). Source material: PBMCs. The DNA for the CDR3 is TGTGCCAGCAGCTTAGATGGGGGGTACACCGGGGAGCTGTTTTTT. Translation gives CASSLDGGYTGELFF.